The rows below give T cell receptor beta chains drawn from one sample of a study of naive and memory T cell subsets. TCRdb reprocessed the 5' RACE reads with MiXCR, giving one entry per CDR3 protein. This sample carries approximately 30,000 distinct CDR3 sequences, 16% of them seen once, and the ten largest clones take 2% to 3%. All receptors come from a female donor in good health. Each CDR3 is given with its conserved first and last residue. D genes are given only for firm matches. The size entry is marked missing in some rows and otherwise reads once, few, many or a size class.

j_call	d_call	v_call	clone_size	cdr3_nt	cdr3_aa
TRBJ2-3	TRBD2	TRBV27	many	TGTGCCAGCAGTCTCGGTGGTAGCGGGGGCGCTACGCAGTATTTT	CASSLGGSGGATQYF
TRBJ1-5	TRBD1	TRBV7-9	many	TGTGCCAGCGCTCGGACAGGGGATCAGCCCCAGCATTTT	CASARTGDQPQHF
TRBJ1-2	.	TRBV7-9	few	TGTGCCAGCAGCTTAGTTGGGAGTGGGGGACGAGGCTATGGCTACACCTTC	CASSLVGSGGRGYGYTF
TRBJ2-7	.	TRBV12-3/TRBV12-4	many	TGTGCCAGCAGCCTGGCTTGGTACGAGCAGTACTTC	CASSLAWYEQYF
TRBJ2-7	TRBD1	TRBV10-1	many	TGCGCCAGCAGTGAGCTGGGGACAGGGGCCGAGCAGTACTTC	CASSELGTGAEQYF
TRBJ2-4	.	TRBV29-1	many	TGCAGCGTTGAAGGGTGGGGGGCCAAAAACATTCAGTACTTC	CSVEGWGAKNIQYF
TRBJ2-7	.	TRBV12-3/TRBV12-4	few	TGTGCCAGCAGTTCAGGGCTGTACGAGCAGTACTTC	CASSSGLYEQYF
TRBJ1-6	.	TRBV20-1	.	TGCAGTGCTAGAGATTGGGGCCTTACAGGGCCAGACCCAAATTCACCCCTCCACTTT	CSARDWGLTGPDPNSPLHF
TRBJ1-4	.	TRBV7-9	many	TGTGCCAGCAGCTCGACGGGGACGAATGAAAAACTGTTTTTT	CASSSTGTNEKLFF
TRBJ1-5	TRBD1	TRBV28	.	TGTGCCAGCAGACGGGACAGGGGGAATCAGCCCCAGCATTTT	CASRRDRGNQPQHF
TRBJ1-2	.	TRBV29-1	many	TGCAGCGTTGAATCCGTCAGGGGTCTAGGCTACACCTTC	CSVESVRGLGYTF
TRBJ1-4	.	TRBV4-1	many	TGCGCCAGCAGCCAAGGAGCCGGAGTTAGTAATGAAAAACTGTTTTTT	CASSQGAGVSNEKLFF
TRBJ2-7	.	TRBV7-2	.	TGTGCCAGCAGCTTAGATCGAGGGGGACCAGCGACGTCCTACGAGCAGTACTTC	CASSLDRGGPATSYEQYF
TRBJ1-5	.	TRBV19	.	TGTGCCTCATTACCCCGCAGCGGGGCGGGCAATCAGCCCCAGCATTTT	CASLPRSGAGNQPQHF
TRBJ2-2	TRBD1	TRBV6-5	many	TGTGCCAGCCGCGGCAGGGGGCTCGTGAACACCGGGGAGCTGTTTTTT	CASRGRGLVNTGELFF
TRBJ2-3	.	TRBV5-1	.	TGCGCCAGCAGCGATCCGGGCCCAGATACGCAGTATTTT	CASSDPGPDTQYF
TRBJ2-6	.	TRBV5-6	few	TGTGCCAGCAGCTTGGTGGTCAGCAGGTCTGGGGCCAACGTCCTGACTTTC	CASSLVVSRSGANVLTF
TRBJ1-6	.	TRBV2	many	TGTGCCAGCAGAGAGTGGGGGGGCTATAATTCACCCCTCCACTTT	CASREWGGYNSPLHF
TRBJ2-5	.	TRBV6-5	many	TGTGCCAGCAGTTCCGGGGCCGGAGGGGCCCAGTACTTC	CASSSGAGGAQYF
TRBJ1-4	.	TRBV6-5	few	TGTGCCAGCAGTTTCCAACAACAGGGTGAAAAACTGTTTTTT	CASSFQQQGEKLFF
TRBJ2-1	.	TRBV5-5	many	TGTGCCAGCCTGAGAGATCTTAACAATGAGCAGTTCTTC	CASLRDLNNEQFF
TRBJ1-2	.	TRBV10-2	many	TGCGCCAGCAGTGACACCGGGACATGGACTTCTAACTATGGCTACACCTTC	CASSDTGTWTSNYGYTF
TRBJ2-1	TRBD2	TRBV7-2	few	TGTGCCAGCAGCTTAGGGACTAGCGAGCTTCGGCAGTTCTTC	CASSLGTSELRQFF
TRBJ1-1	.	TRBV6-5	.	TGTGCCAGCACCCAGACAGGATCACCTTGGAACACTGAAGCTTTCTTT	CASTQTGSPWNTEAFF
TRBJ2-3	.	TRBV29-1	.	TGCAGCGTTGAGAGAGGGAACGCAGATACGCAGTATTTT	CSVERGNADTQYF
TRBJ1-2	TRBD1	TRBV25-1	.	TGTGCCAGCAGTGAATGGGTCGACAGGGGCGGCTACACCTTC	CASSEWVDRGGYTF
TRBJ2-1	TRBD2	TRBV6-5	.	TGTGCCAGCAGTCCATGGAGCGGGGGCCGCTACCCATACAATGAGCAGTTCTTC	CASSPWSGGRYPYNEQFF
TRBJ1-1	.	TRBV5-1	.	TGCGCCAGCAGCTTGGAGGTGAACACTGAAGCTTTCTTT	CASSLEVNTEAFF
TRBJ2-1	TRBD2	TRBV7-9	few	TGTGCCAGCAGCTTAGGCAGGACTAGCGGTAAATACAATGAGCAGTTCTTC	CASSLGRTSGKYNEQFF
TRBJ2-4	.	TRBV29-1	many	TGCAGCGTTGTGGGGCAGGGAGAAAACATTCAGTACTTC	CSVVGQGENIQYF
TRBJ2-1	TRBD1	TRBV7-9	many	TGTGCCAGCAGCCCTCTAGACAGGGCTCCAGGGAATGAGCAGTTCTTC	CASSPLDRAPGNEQFF
TRBJ2-6	.	TRBV5-5	few	TGTGCCAGCAGCTTTACGGAAACCTCTGGGGCCAACGTCCTGACTTTC	CASSFTETSGANVLTF
TRBJ2-5	.	TRBV9	.	TGTGCCAGCAGCGTGGGCCCCGGACCATCCGAAGAGACCCAGTACTTC	CASSVGPGPSEETQYF
TRBJ2-3	TRBD2	TRBV10-3	.	TGTGCCATCAGTTCAGAGGACGGACTAGCGGGGATAAGCACAGATACGCAGTATTTT	CAISSEDGLAGISTDTQYF
TRBJ1-1	.	TRBV18	many	TGTGCCAGCTCGCCTCCCTTAAGCCGGTTGAACACTGAAGCTTTCTTT	CASSPPLSRLNTEAFF
TRBJ2-1	TRBD1	TRBV4-1	.	TGCGCCAGCAGCCAAGTAAAAGACAGGGGAGCGAGAGAGCAGTTCTTC	CASSQVKDRGAREQFF
TRBJ2-2	.	TRBV6-5	.	TGTGCCAGCAGCCTTCAGTCCAGGGCGAACACCGGGGAGCTGTTTTTT	CASSLQSRANTGELFF
TRBJ2-1	TRBD2	TRBV20-1	many	TGCAGTGCTACACTAGCGCCCGCCTACAATGAGCAGTTCTTC	CSATLAPAYNEQFF
TRBJ1-2	TRBD1	TRBV5-1	few	TGCGCCAGCAGCGGAACTCGACAGGGGCTCAATAAGGATGGCTACACCTTC	CASSGTRQGLNKDGYTF
TRBJ1-5	.	TRBV7-6	.	TGTGCCAGCAGCTTAGGCGTTACGAGGGGTAGCAATCAGCCCCAGCATTTT	CASSLGVTRGSNQPQHF